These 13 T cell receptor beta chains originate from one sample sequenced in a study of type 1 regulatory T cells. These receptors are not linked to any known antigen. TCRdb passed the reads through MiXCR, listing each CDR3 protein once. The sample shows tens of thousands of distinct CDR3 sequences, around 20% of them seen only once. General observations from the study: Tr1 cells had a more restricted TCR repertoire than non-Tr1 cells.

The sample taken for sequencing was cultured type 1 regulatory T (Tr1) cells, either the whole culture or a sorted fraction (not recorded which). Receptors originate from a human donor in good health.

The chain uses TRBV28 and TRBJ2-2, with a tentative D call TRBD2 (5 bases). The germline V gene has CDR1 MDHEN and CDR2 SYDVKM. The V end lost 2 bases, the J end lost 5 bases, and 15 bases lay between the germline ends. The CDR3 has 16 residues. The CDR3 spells CASSLIGSRRTGELFF. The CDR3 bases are TGTGCCAGCAGTTTAATAGGCTCGAGGAGGACCGGGGAGCTGTTTTTT.

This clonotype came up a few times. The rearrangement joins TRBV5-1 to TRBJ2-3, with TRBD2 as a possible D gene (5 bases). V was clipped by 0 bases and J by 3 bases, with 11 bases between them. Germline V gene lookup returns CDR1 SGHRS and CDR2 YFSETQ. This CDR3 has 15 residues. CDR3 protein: CASSLVSGLTDTQYF. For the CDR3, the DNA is TGCGCCAGCAGCTTGGTGTCTGGACTTACAGATACGCAGTATTTT.

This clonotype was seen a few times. The CDR3 protein is CASSPPGQGAKDTQYF. DNA of the CDR3: TGTGCCAGCAGTCCTCCGGGACAGGGGGCTAAGGATACGCAGTATTTT. This chain connects TRBV28 to TRBJ2-3; 12 bases agree with TRBD1. CDR1 and CDR2 (germline): MDHEN, SYDVKM. The CDR3 runs to 16 residues. The V and J ends lost 5 bases and 6 bases, in that order; junction bases with no gene match: 9.

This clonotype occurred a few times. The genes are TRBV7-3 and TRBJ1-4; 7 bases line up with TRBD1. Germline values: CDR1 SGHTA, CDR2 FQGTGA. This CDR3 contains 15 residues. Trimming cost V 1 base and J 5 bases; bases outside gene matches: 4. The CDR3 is CASSLMGQPNEKLFF. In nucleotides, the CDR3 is TGTGCCAGCAGCTTAATGGGACAGCCAAATGAAAAACTGTTTTTT.

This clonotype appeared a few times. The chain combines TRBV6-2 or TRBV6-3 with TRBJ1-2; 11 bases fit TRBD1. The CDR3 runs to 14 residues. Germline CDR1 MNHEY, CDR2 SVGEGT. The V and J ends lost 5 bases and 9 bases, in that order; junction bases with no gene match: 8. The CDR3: CASSGRTGGRSYTF. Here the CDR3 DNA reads TGTGCCAGCAGTGGTCGGACAGGGGGCCGGAGCTACACCTTC.

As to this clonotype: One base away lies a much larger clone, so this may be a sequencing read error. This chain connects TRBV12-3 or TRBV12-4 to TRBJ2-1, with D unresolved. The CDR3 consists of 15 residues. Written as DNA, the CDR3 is TGTACCAGCAGTTTACCCGGCGGCTCCTACAATGAGCAGTTCTTC. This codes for CTSSLPGGSYNEQFF.

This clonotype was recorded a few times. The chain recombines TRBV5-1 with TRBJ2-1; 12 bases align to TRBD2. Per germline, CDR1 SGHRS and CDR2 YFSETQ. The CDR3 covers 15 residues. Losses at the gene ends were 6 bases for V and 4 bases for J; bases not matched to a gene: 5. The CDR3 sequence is CASTPTSGGYNEQFF. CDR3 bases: TGCGCCAGCACCCCGACTAGCGGGGGATACAATGAGCAGTTCTTC.

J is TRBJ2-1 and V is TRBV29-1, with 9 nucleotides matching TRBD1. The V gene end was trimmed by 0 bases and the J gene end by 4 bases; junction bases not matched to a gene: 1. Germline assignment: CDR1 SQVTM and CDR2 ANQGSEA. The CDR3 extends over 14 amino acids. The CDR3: CSVEEGQGYNEQFF. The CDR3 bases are TGCAGCGTTGAAGAGGGACAGGGTTACAATGAGCAGTTCTTC.

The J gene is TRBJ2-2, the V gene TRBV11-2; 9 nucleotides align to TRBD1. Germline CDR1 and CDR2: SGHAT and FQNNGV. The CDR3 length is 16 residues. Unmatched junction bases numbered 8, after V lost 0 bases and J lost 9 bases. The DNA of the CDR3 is TGTGCCAGCAGCTTAGATGGACAGGGGAGGTCCCGGGAGCTGTTTTTT. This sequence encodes CASSLDGQGRSRELFF.

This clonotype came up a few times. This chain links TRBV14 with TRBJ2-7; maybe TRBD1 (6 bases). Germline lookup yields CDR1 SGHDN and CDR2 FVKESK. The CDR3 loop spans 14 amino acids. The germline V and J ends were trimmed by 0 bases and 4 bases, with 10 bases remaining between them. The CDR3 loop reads CASSQDLGGYEQYF. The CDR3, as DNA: TGTGCCAGCAGCCAAGATTTAGGGGGTTACGAGCAGTACTTC.

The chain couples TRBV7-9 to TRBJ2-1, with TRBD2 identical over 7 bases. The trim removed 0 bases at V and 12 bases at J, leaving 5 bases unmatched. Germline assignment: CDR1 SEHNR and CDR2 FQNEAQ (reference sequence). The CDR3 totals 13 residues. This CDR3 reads CASSLARGIAQFF. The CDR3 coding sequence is TGTGCCAGCAGCTTAGCGCGGGGGATCGCGCAGTTCTTC.

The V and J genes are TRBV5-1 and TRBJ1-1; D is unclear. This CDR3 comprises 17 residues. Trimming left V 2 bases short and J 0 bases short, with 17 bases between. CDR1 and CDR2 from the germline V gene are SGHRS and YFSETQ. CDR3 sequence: CASSLGLLPTMNTEAFF. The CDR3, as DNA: TGCGCCAGCAGCTTAGGACTGCTCCCGACCATGAACACTGAAGCTTTCTTT. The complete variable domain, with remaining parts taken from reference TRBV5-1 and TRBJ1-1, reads KAGVTQTPRYLIKTRGQQVTLSCSPISGHRSVSWYQQTPGQGLQFLFEYFSETQRNKGNFPGRFSGRQFSNSRSEMNVSTLELGDSALYLCASSLGLLPTMNTEAFFGQGTRLTVV.

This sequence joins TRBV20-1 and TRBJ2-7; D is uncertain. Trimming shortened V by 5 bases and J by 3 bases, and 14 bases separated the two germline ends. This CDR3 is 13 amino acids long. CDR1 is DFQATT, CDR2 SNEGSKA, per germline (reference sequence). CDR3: CSADGPDGYEQYF. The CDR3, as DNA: TGCAGTGCTGATGGACCCGACGGCTACGAGCAGTACTTC.